This TCR beta chain was sequenced for a study of cytomegalovirus exposure and HLA in healthy donors. On the study more broadly: Drawn from HLA-typed donors, 65 million to 100 million unique TCRs were held in an early data release. Study findings and constraints: Association with HLA alleles at 0.05 false discovery rate was found for 15,000 to 20,000 TCR beta sequences in a later analysis.

A note on this clone: What it recognizes is unknown.

The PCR was carried out with 60 Vbeta primers and 13 Jbeta primers. Generated by immunoSEQ multiplex PCR, the TCRdb table keeps only in-frame clones and is missing some. The repertoire has over 150,000 clones, 70% to 90% of them found once; the top ten carry about 1.9%. Healthy bone marrow donors made up the donors. The V gene lost 0 bases and the J gene lost 4 bases, with 6 bases spanning the gap. Looked up from germline, CDR1 is KGHSH and CDR2 is LQKENI. The CDR3 runs 13 residues. Sequenced sample: PBMCs. The receptor was isolated from a woman between 18 and 30 years old in good health and CMV-seronegative. The rearrangement links TRBV18 to TRBJ2-5, with D hard to call. The CDR3 sequence: CASSPPTVETQYF. As DNA, the CDR3 is TGTGCCAGCTCACCACCTACAGTAGAGACCCAGTACTTC.